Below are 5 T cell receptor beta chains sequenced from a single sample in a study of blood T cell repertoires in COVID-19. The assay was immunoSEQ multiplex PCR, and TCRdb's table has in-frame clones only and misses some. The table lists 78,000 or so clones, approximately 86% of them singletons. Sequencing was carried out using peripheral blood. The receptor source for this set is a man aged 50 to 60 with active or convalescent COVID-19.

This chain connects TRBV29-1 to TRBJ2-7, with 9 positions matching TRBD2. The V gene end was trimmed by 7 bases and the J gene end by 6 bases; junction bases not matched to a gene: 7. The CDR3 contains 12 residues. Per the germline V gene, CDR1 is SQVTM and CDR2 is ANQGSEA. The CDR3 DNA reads TGCAGCGGCGCGGGGGGGGGACGCGAGCAGTACTTC. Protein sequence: CSGAGGGREQYF.

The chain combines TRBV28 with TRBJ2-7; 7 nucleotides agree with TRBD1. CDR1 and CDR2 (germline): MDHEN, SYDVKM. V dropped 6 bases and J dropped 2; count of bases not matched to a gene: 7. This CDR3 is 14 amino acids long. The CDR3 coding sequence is TGTGCCAGCAGCCGGGGACAGCGACCCTACGAGCAGTACTTC. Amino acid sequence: CASSRGQRPYEQYF.

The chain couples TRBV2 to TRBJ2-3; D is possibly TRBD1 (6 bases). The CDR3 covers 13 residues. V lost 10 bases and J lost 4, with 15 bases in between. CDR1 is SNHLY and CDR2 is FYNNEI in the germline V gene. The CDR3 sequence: CAINRVSADTQYF. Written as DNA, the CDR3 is TGTGCCATTAACAGGGTTTCCGCAGATACGCAGTATTTT.

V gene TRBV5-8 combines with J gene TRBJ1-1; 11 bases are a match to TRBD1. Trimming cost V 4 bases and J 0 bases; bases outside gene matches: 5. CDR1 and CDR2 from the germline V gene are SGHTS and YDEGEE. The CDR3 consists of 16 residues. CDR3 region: CASSHRTGGLNTEAFF. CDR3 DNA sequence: TGTGCCAGCAGCCACCGGACAGGGGGCTTGAACACTGAAGCTTTCTTT.

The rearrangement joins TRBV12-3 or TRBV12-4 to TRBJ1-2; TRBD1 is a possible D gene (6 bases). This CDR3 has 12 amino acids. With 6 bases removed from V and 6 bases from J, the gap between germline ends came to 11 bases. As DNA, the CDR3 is TGTGCCAGCAGCAGGGGTGGTAATGGCTACACCTTC. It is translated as CASSRGGNGYTF.